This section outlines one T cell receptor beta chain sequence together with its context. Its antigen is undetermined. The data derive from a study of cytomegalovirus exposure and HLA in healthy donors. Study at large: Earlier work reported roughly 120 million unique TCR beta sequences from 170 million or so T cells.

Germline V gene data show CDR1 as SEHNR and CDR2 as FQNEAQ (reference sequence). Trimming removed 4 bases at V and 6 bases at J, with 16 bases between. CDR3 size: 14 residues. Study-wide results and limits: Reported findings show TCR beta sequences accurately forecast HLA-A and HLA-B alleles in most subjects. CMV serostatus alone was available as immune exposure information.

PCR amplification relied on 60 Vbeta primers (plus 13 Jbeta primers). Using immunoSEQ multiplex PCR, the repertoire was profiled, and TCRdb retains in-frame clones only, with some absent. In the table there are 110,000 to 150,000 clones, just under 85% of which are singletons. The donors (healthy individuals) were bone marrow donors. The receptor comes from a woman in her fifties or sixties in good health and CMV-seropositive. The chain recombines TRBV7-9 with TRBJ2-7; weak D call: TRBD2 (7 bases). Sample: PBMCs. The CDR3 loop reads CASSWGGDTTEQYF. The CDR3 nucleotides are TGTGCCAGCAGCTGGGGGGGGGACACCACCGAGCAGTACTTC. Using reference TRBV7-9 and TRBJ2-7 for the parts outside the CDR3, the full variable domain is DTGVSQNPRHKITKRGQNVTFRCDPISEHNRLYWYRQTLGQGPEFLTYFQNEAQLEKSRLLSDRFSAERPKGSFSTLEIQRTEQGDSAMYLCASSWGGDTTEQYFGPGTRLTVT.